These 15 T cell receptor beta chains share one sample of origin, sequenced in a study of T cells in Graves' hyperthyroidism and ophthalmopathy (dated by TCRdb to 2018 to 2020). Preparation of the library involved multiplex PCR. Sequencing was performed on an Illumina HiSeq 2000. The TCR beta CDR3 regions were amplified from RNA transcripts. The first round of RT-PCR for the TCR CDR3 was performed with the HTBI primer set and the Qiagen OneStep RT-PCR kit. TCRdb reprocessing: public reads trimmed at Q25 with fastp, clones called with MiXCR, in-frame beta chains kept. Rows merge per CDR3 protein into single entries with the most common DNA and genes. In this sample the table shows about half a million distinct CDR3 sequences, 20% of which occur a single time. Roughly 50% of the sample comes from the top ten. Sequencing was done on a sample of blood. These receptors all stem from a man aged 40-50 years with Graves' ophthalmopathy.

The sample holds a few counts of this clonotype. The rearrangement uses TRBV9 and TRBJ1-4; tentatively, D is TRBD1 (5 bases). V shed 2 bases and J shed 8 bases, with 16 bases lying between them. Germline CDR1 is SGDLS and CDR2 is YYNGEE. There are 15 residues in the CDR3. CDR3 nucleotide sequence: TGTGCCAGCAGCGTCGAGACAGACATTGGGGAAAAACTGTTTTTT. It yields the protein CASSVETDIGEKLFF.

Here the CDR3 reads CASSAQGWTDTQYF. The CDR3 nucleotides read TGTGCCAGCAGCGCACAGGGCTGGACAGATACGCAGTATTTT. The chain is built from TRBV11-2 and TRBJ2-3, with D perhaps TRBD1 (6 bases). The CDR3 runs to 14 residues. CDR1 is SGHAT and CDR2 is FQNNGV in the germline V gene. Trimming removed 5 bases at V and 3 bases at J, with 12 bases between. Full variable domain (missing parts from reference TRBV11-2 and TRBJ2-3): EAGVAQSPRYKIIEKRQSVAFWCNPISGHATLYWYQQILGQGPKLLIQFQNNGVVDDSQLPKDRFSAERLKGVDSTLKIQPAKLEDSAVYLCASSAQGWTDTQYFGPGTRLTVL.

The chain couples TRBV29-1 to TRBJ1-2; tentatively, D is TRBD1 (5 bases). V lost 6 bases to trimming and J lost 3 bases, with 17 bases between them. Germline V gene sequence: CDR1 SQVTM, CDR2 ANQGSEA. This CDR3 has 14 amino acids. The CDR3 DNA follows: TGCAGCGTCCTCTCAGGGAGTGGGGACTATGGCTACACCTTC. It encodes CSVLSGSGDYGYTF.

This clonotype showed up many times. The CDR3 DNA reads TGTGCCAGCAGCCCAGTGCCTGGCTCGGGGTTCTATGGCTACACCTTC. It codes for CASSPVPGSGFYGYTF. The chain joins TRBV7-3 to TRBJ1-2; no clear D gene. This CDR3 has 16 residues. Trimming stripped 5 bases from V and 4 bases from J, with 20 bases between. The germline V gene encodes CDR1 SGHTA and CDR2 FQGTGA.

The table lists this clonotype with a few counts. This chain connects TRBV3-1 to TRBJ1-2, with 9 bases matching TRBD1. CDR3 length equals 15 residues. Germline V lookup: CDR1 LGHDT, CDR2 YNNKEL (reference sequence). The junction had 9 bases not matched to a gene; V was cut back by 7 bases and J by 3 bases. The CDR3 reads CASTPRTGAYYGYTF. DNA for the CDR3: TGTGCCAGCACCCCAAGGACAGGGGCTTACTATGGCTACACCTTC.

The V call is TRBV6-1, the J call TRBJ2-1; the D gene is possibly TRBD2 (7 bases). V was clipped by 2 bases and J by 7 bases, with 15 bases between them. The CDR3 has 15 residues. The germline V gene has CDR1 MNHNS and CDR2 SASEGT. Here the CDR3 DNA reads TGTGCCAGCAGTGAAAGGGGGGGCCTCTATAATGAGCAGTTCTTC. Translating it yields CASSERGGLYNEQFF.

This clonotype was seen ten or more times. V and J are TRBV12-3 or TRBV12-4 and TRBJ1-2; no firm D call. The CDR3 contains 15 residues. The V end lost 3 bases, the J end lost 0 bases, and 11 bases lay between the germline ends. The CDR3 spells CASSFLYRSNYGYTF. The CDR3 region has the DNA TGTGCCAGCAGTTTCCTCTACCGTTCTAACTATGGCTACACCTTC.

The rearrangement joins TRBV18 to TRBJ1-3; the match to TRBD1 covers 9 bases. The CDR3 loop spans 15 amino acids. V lost 3 bases, J lost 2 bases, and 2 bases stayed unmatched. CDR1 is KGHSH, CDR2 LQKENI, per germline. This CDR3 is CASSPGTGTGNTIYF. CDR3 sequence (DNA): TGTGCCAGCTCACCTGGGACAGGGACTGGAAACACCATATATTTT.

CDR3 amino acids: CATTYQGGTEAFF. The DNA of the CDR3 is TGTGCCACCACTTACCAGGGAGGGACTGAAGCTTTCTTT. The gene calls are TRBV19 and TRBJ1-1; possibly TRBD1 for D (5 bases). The V end lost 10 bases, the J end lost 5 bases, and 17 bases lay between the germline ends. The CDR3 is 13 residues long. Germline CDR1 reads LNHDA; CDR2 reads SQIVND (reference sequence).

This CDR3 reads CASSVEGRRHNEQFF. For the CDR3, the DNA is TGTGCCAGCAGCGTAGAGGGGCGGAGGCACAATGAGCAGTTCTTC. V gene TRBV9 combines with J gene TRBJ2-1, with D perhaps matching TRBD1 or TRBD2 (5 bases each). This CDR3 comprises 15 residues. The germline CDR1 and CDR2 sequences are SGDLS and YYNGEE. The germline V and J ends were trimmed by 0 bases and 5 bases, with 12 bases remaining between them. Combining the CDR3 with reference TRBV9 and TRBJ2-1 gives the whole variable domain DSGVTQTPKHLITATGQRVTLRCSPRSGDLSVYWYQQSLDQGLQFLIQYYNGEERAKGNILERFSAQQFPDLHSELNLSSLELGDSALYFCASSVEGRRHNEQFFGPGTRLTVL.

Concerning this clonotype: A much larger clone lies one base from this, so it may be a read error. The chain employs TRBV6-1 and TRBJ1-1, with unresolved D. CDR1 and CDR2 (germline): MNHNS, SASEGT. The V gene lost 8 bases and the J gene lost 1 base, with 2 bases spanning the gap. The CDR3 is 10 amino acids. The DNA for the CDR3 is TGTGCCAGCTGGAACACTGAAGCTTTCTTT. It specifies CASWNTEAFF.

This clonotype was observed at least ten times. The chain is built from TRBV2 and TRBJ2-7, with 12 bases matching TRBD2. The germline gives CDR1 SNHLY, CDR2 FYNNEI. This CDR3 is built from 15 residues. The V gene end was trimmed by 5 bases and the J gene end by 2 bases; junction bases not matched to a gene: 4. In nucleotides, the CDR3 is TGTGCCAGCAGTTCTAGCGGGGGGGCACCCTACGAGCAGTACTTC. Encoded protein: CASSSSGGAPYEQYF. The variable domain in full, completed from reference TRBV2 and TRBJ2-7, reads EPEVTQTPSHQVTQMGQEVILRCVPISNHLYFYWYRQILGQKVEFLVSFYNNEISEKSEIFDDQFSVERPDGSNFTLKIRSTKLEDSAMYFCASSSSGGAPYEQYFGPGTRLTVT.

In its sample, this clonotype was seen a few times. The chain is built from TRBV5-5 and TRBJ1-2, with 7 bases identical to TRBD1. With 4 bases clipped from V and 4 bases from J, the junction kept 4 bases outside the gene matches. This CDR3 is built from 13 residues. Germline V gene sequence: CDR1 SGHKS, CDR2 YYEKEE (reference sequence). CDR3 in amino acids: CASSPWDSYGYTF. The CDR3 DNA sequence: TGTGCCAGCAGCCCTTGGGACAGCTATGGCTACACCTTC.

This clonotype was found many times. The rearrangement joins TRBV6-1 to TRBJ2-7; possible D gene TRBD1, 5 bases. The CDR3 totals 14 residues. Germline loops: CDR1 MNHNS, CDR2 SASEGT. Trimming took 3 bases from V and 1 from J, leaving 10 bases between them. CDR3 DNA sequence: TGTGCCAGCAGTGACCCCGACAGTTCCTACGAGCAGTACTTC. It is translated as CASSDPDSSYEQYF.

The chain is built from TRBV4-2 and TRBJ2-7; D gene ambiguous. Germline V gene lookup returns CDR1 LGHNA and CDR2 YNFKEQ. The CDR3 consists of 14 residues. Trimming removed 0 bases at V and 3 bases at J, with 9 bases between. CDR3 DNA: TGTGCCAGCAGCCAAGAACGGTTTTTCTACGAGCAGTACTTC. It translates to CASSQERFFYEQYF.